Given below is one T cell receptor beta chain in context. This entry comes from a study of T-cell reconstitution after alpha-beta-depleted transplantation in children. Unique molecular identifiers were incorporated into the prepared TCRbeta library. TCRdb fed the PCR reads into MiXCR, producing one record per CDR3 protein. The table shows 900,000 or so distinct CDR3 sequences, with roughly 15% occurring only once. The CDR3 is 15 residues long. Trimming took 0 bases from V and 5 from J, leaving 13 bases between them. Germline V gives CDR1 SGHVS, CDR2 FQNEAQ. The J gene is TRBJ1-1, the V gene TRBV7-8; D is undetermined. Sequences were derived from PBMCs, mostly from graft donor cells, sampled 360 days after TCRalphabeta/CD19-depleted stem cell transplant. The clonotype originates from a male patient between 10 and 17 years old who had a stem cell transplant for acute lymphoblastic leukemia, so the T cells may come from the graft donor. CDR3 sequence: CASSLARSLGTEAFF. The DNA of the CDR3 is TGTGCCAGCAGCTTAGCCCGGTCCCTGGGGACTGAAGCTTTCTTT.